The 16 T cell receptor beta chains listed next were all sequenced from one sample in a study of T cells in Graves' hyperthyroidism and ophthalmopathy. Amplification of TCR beta CDR3 regions was performed using RNA transcripts as template. A first-round RT-PCR of the TCR CDR3 used the HTBI primer set. TCRdb redid the calling of the multiplex PCR reads with MiXCR, one entry per CDR3 protein. This table holds 400,000 to 600,000 distinct CDR3 sequences, less than 25% found once. Sequencing used blood. Every receptor here comes from a man aged 18 to 30 with Graves' hyperthyroidism.

There are many counts of this clonotype. The rearrangement links TRBV27 to TRBJ2-7; D is undetermined. CDR3 length: 15 residues. Germline CDR1 and CDR2: MNHEY and SMNVEV (reference sequence). V was clipped by 3 bases and J by 1 base, with 13 bases between them. As DNA, the CDR3 is TGTGCCAGCAGTTTGTACAAGGATAGTTCCTACGAGCAGTACTTC. It yields the protein CASSLYKDSSYEQYF.

This clonotype was detected many times. The chain combines TRBV28 with TRBJ1-2; 9 positions match TRBD1. Trimming took 4 bases from V and 7 from J; bases not matched to a gene: 4. CDR3 length equals 13 residues. CDR1 is MDHEN, CDR2 SYDVKM, per germline. CDR3 sequence (DNA): TGTGCCAGCAGTTCCGGGACAGGGCTTGGCTACACCTTC. Amino acids: CASSSGTGLGYTF.

The CDR3 protein is CASTDRGGGTQYF. The CDR3 DNA sequence: TGTGCCAGCACCGACAGAGGGGGGGGGACCCAGTACTTC. This chain connects TRBV7-9 to TRBJ2-5; D is possibly TRBD2 (7 bases). Germline V gene data show CDR1 as SEHNR and CDR2 as FQNEAQ (reference sequence). This CDR3 region has 13 residues. V dropped 7 bases and J dropped 7 bases, with 16 bases sitting between them.

This clonotype has at least ten counts. The rearrangement links TRBV20-1 to TRBJ1-2; TRBD1 agrees at 7 bases. Germline CDR1 and CDR2: DFQATT and SNEGSKA (reference sequence). CDR3 length: 14 residues. J lost 2 bases, V lost 4 bases, and 7 bases had no gene match. The chain's CDR3 is CSAKSTGPNYGYTF. The CDR3 DNA sequence: TGCAGTGCTAAATCGACAGGGCCGAACTATGGCTACACCTTC.

This clonotype has a count of ten or more. The chain couples TRBV20-1 to TRBJ1-3; no clear D. CDR1 is DFQATT and CDR2 is SNEGSKA in the germline V gene (reference sequence). CDR3 length: 14 amino acids. V lost 3 bases to trimming and J lost 3 bases, with 12 bases between them. The CDR3 region has the DNA TGCAGTGCTAGGGATGGGAGCAATGGAAACACCATATATTTT. Protein product: CSARDGSNGNTIYF.

This clonotype has a count of ten or more. In DNA form, the CDR3 reads TGCAGTGCTAGACAGGGGATTGGGGTTAACACTGAAGCTTTCTTT. Amino acid sequence: CSARQGIGVNTEAFF. The V call is TRBV20-1, the J call TRBJ1-1; TRBD1 might be the D (6 bases). The germline V and J ends were trimmed by 2 bases and 2 bases, with 15 bases remaining between them. The CDR3 has 15 residues. The germline V gene has CDR1 DFQATT and CDR2 SNEGSKA (reference sequence).

This clonotype was seen many times. This chain connects TRBV6-5 to TRBJ1-1, with TRBD1 as a possible D gene (5 bases). This CDR3 comprises 15 residues. V shed 7 bases and J shed 2 bases, with 17 bases lying between them. The V gene's germline CDR1 is MNHEY and CDR2 SVGAGI. In DNA form, the CDR3 reads TGTGCCAGCAAAAGATCGGGGACGGATAACACTGAAGCTTTCTTT. Its protein product is CASKRSGTDNTEAFF.

The chain is built from TRBV5-5 and TRBJ2-5; D is unresolved. CDR3 length: 15 residues. The V and J ends lost 2 bases and 0 bases respectively, with 11 bases between them. CDR1 and CDR2 (germline): SGHKS, YYEKEE (reference sequence). CDR3 sequence: CASSLDLAYQETQYF. The CDR3 region has the DNA TGTGCCAGCAGCTTAGATCTCGCGTACCAAGAGACCCAGTACTTC.

This clonotype was seen ten or more times. The chain uses TRBV6-1 and TRBJ1-1, with TRBD1 matching 8 bases. The length of the CDR3 is 14 residues. Germline CDR1 is MNHNS and CDR2 is SASEGT. The ends lost 4 bases at V and 5 bases at J; junction bases unmatched: 6. The CDR3 loop is CASSADRGWTEAFF. In DNA, the CDR3 is TGTGCCAGCAGTGCCGACAGGGGTTGGACTGAAGCTTTCTTT.

This clonotype occurred many times. The chain employs TRBV12-3 or TRBV12-4 and TRBJ1-1; D is uncertain. V was pared by 5 bases and J by 3 bases, with 16 bases between. The CDR3 sequence is 15 residues long. As DNA, the CDR3 is TGTGCCAGCAGTGCACAGACATTGTCGGACACTGAAGCTTTCTTT. This encodes CASSAQTLSDTEAFF.

This clonotype has at least ten counts. V and J are TRBV12-3 or TRBV12-4 and TRBJ2-5; 10 nucleotides match TRBD1. The J segment lost 13 bases and the V segment lost 6 bases, leaving 8 bases of the junction unmatched. This CDR3 has 12 amino acids. CDR3 sequence (DNA): TGTGCCAGCAGGGGACAGGGGCCTCCTACGTACTTC. This translates into CASRGQGPPTYF.

This clonotype showed up many times. Since a much larger clone is just one base distant, this may be a read error. The chain employs TRBV20-1 and TRBJ1-2, with no clear D. Germline CDR1 reads DFQATT; CDR2 reads SNEGSKA (reference sequence). CDR3 length equals 11 residues. The CDR3 coding sequence is TGCAGTGCTAGAGCGCCCTATGGCTACGCCTTC. This encodes CSARAPYGYAF.

A remark on this clonotype: The CDR3 ends on some other residue instead of the conserved phenylalanine or tryptophan, so this is likely a read error. It is unclear where the CDR3 begins or ends on the DNA, so no DNA is shown, and the CDR3 is as TCRdb lists it. This chain links TRBV6-5 with TRBJ1-1. Germline V gene data show CDR1 as MNHEY and CDR2 as SVGAGI. The CDR3 is made up of 17 amino acids, end residues included. The CDR3 sequence: CASSYSPTMQGNTEACL.

V and J are TRBV12-3 or TRBV12-4 and TRBJ1-5, with TRBD1 identical over 9 bases. Trimming cost V 3 bases and J 7 bases; bases outside gene matches: 10. The CDR3 runs 16 residues. The CDR3 DNA reads as TGTGCCAGCAGTTTCTCCGGGACAGGGAGGGGACAGCCCCAGCATTTT. Protein sequence: CASSFSGTGRGQPQHF.

The rearrangement links TRBV6-2 or TRBV6-3 to TRBJ1-1, with TRBD1 identical over 9 bases. The CDR3 is made up of 16 amino acids. The V segment lost 4 bases and the J segment 5 bases; nucleotides outside the gene matches: 11. Germline V CDR1 and CDR2: MNHEY, SVGEGT. The CDR3, as DNA: TGTGCCAGCAGTTTTGGGAACAGGGGGCTGAGGACTGAAGCTTTCTTT. Its translation: CASSFGNRGLRTEAFF.

This clonotype was detected ten times or more. V and J are TRBV19 and TRBJ1-2; D gene uncertain. Germline V gene sequence: CDR1 LNHDA, CDR2 SQIVND (reference sequence). This CDR3 contains 14 residues. V gave up 4 bases and J gave up 3 bases, with 12 bases separating them. The CDR3 nucleotides read TGTGCCAGTAGTACCCTGGGTCTGTACTATGGCTACACCTTC. It encodes CASSTLGLYYGYTF.